These 4 T cell receptor beta chains originate from one sample sequenced in a study of cytomegalovirus exposure and HLA in healthy donors. Primers included in the PCR were 60 Vbeta and 13 Jbeta primers. Data came from immunoSEQ multiplex PCR; TCRdb stores just in-frame clones and leaves some out. The sample lists about 130,000 clones, around 80% occurring once. Sample: PBMCs. The receptors shown here come from a man aged 45-65 years in good health and CMV-seronegative.

The J gene is TRBJ2-2, the V gene TRBV10-1, with D possibly TRBD2 on 6 matching bases. Looked up from germline, CDR1 is WNHNN and CDR2 is SYGVQD (reference sequence). The V gene lost 10 bases and the J gene lost 1 base, with 13 bases spanning the gap. This CDR3 comprises 14 residues. DNA for the CDR3: TGCGCCACTCGTTCGGGGGAGAACACCGGGGAGCTGTTTTTT. It encodes CATRSGENTGELFF.

Remarks on this clone: The junction differs from germline at one of its ends, possibly a read error. This sequence joins TRBV10-2 and TRBJ1-6; tentatively, D is TRBD1 (5 bases). Germline V gene data show CDR1 as WSHSY and CDR2 as SAAADI. This CDR3 is built from 15 residues. The CDR3 bases are TGCGCCACCAGTCCCTCCTTCGACAGAAATTCACCCCTCCACTTT. Its protein is CATSPSFDRNSPLHF.

The chain employs TRBV19 and TRBJ2-3; 8 bases fit TRBD2. V was clipped by 7 bases and J by 3 bases; unmatched bases: 6. The CDR3 is 14 residues long. From germline, CDR1 is LNHDA and CDR2 SQIVND (reference sequence). The CDR3 bases are TGTGCCAGTAAGGATAGCGGGAAGACAGATACGCAGTATTTT. This encodes CASKDSGKTDTQYF.

This clone was seen a single time. The V and J genes are TRBV2 and TRBJ2-5; D might be TRBD1 (7 bases). The CDR3 spans 15 residues. V shed 0 bases and J shed 5 bases, with 13 bases lying between them. The germline V gene encodes CDR1 SNHLY and CDR2 FYNNEI. CDR3 nucleotide sequence: TGTGCCAGCAGTGAAGCAGAGGGGGCGGGGGAGACCCAGTACTTC. This gives the protein CASSEAEGAGETQYF.